This note documents a single T cell receptor (delta chain) sequence. Its matching antigen is unknown. The data originate from a study of Vδ1+ human thymocytes. General study results and limits: Bulk data may be misread because of unexpected Vdelta2 sequences. Highly polyclonal TRG and TRD repertoires with Gaussian CDR3 length distributions appeared in thymus.

The CDR3 spans 18 residues. V lost 1 base, J lost 0 bases, and 10 bases stayed unmatched. Germline CDR1 is TSWWSYY and CDR2 is QGS. RNA was extracted from the cells and then reverse transcribed. Multiplex PCR used pooled V-gene forward primers and a constant-region reverse primer to amplify CDR3s. TCRdb reanalysed the multiplex PCR reads with CATT. This sample has fewer than 25,000 delta-chain clones; 8.1% occur once, and the top ten carry 0.98%. The rearrangement joins TRDV1 to TRDJ1, with 8 bases identical to TRDD3. This TCR derives from a child less than two years old who had congenital heart surgery. Sequencing was done on a sample of Vdelta1+ gamma-delta thymocytes from the thymus. As for subset: FACS-sorted CD3+ TCRalphabeta- TCRVdelta1+ TCRVdelta2- thymocytes. The CDR3: CALGEPPTGGFYTDKLIF. The CDR3 nucleotides are TGTGCTCTTGGGGAACCCCCTACTGGGGGCTTTTACACCGATAAACTCATCTTT.